This TCR beta chain was captured in a study of CD8 T cells in Susac syndrome. The multiple sclerosis controls comprised treatment-naive patients whose relapsing-remitting disease was stable or active. FACS enriched CD8+ TEMRA cells, while bulk CD8+ and CD4+ were negatively isolated. RNA totalling about 0.45 to 1 ug underwent reverse transcription with random hexamers. Amplification of TCR beta CDR3 by immunoSEQ multiplex PCR spanned 54 Vbeta and 13 Jbeta. TCRdb reprocessed the immunoSEQ multiplex PCR reads via MiXCR and lists one record per CDR3 protein. Seen here are around 300,000 distinct CDR3 sequences, about 92% observed once, and the top ten hold roughly 0.064%. After removal of 2 bases from V and 2 bases from J, the junction contained 16 bases not matched to a gene. Germline V gives CDR1 SGHAT, CDR2 FQNNGV. This CDR3 is built from 20 residues.

Sequencing was carried out using CD4+ T cells from PBMCs. The sequence was collected from a human donor with multiple sclerosis. The V gene is TRBV11-2, the J gene TRBJ2-2; 8 positions match TRBD2. The CDR3: CASSLFGGGWGQPNTGELFF. The CDR3 region has the DNA TGTGCCAGCAGCTTATTCGGGGGGGGTTGGGGGCAACCTAACACCGGGGAGCTGTTTTTT.